The entry below describes one T cell receptor beta chain. The junction differs from germline at one of its ends, possibly a read error. The assay was immunoSEQ multiplex PCR, and TCRdb's table has in-frame clones only and misses some. The table includes under 25,000 clones, approximately 82% detected once. This record comes from a study of sequential checkpoint blockade in melanoma. Background on the study: Arm A got nivolumab then ipilimumab; arm B the reverse, 1:1.

Germline assignment: CDR1 MGHRA and CDR2 YSYEKL. CDR3 length: 13 amino acids. Treatment meaning: randomized to nivolumab then ipilimumab (arm A) or the reverse (arm B). Live CD3+CD8+ CD19− CD56− cells were sorted from PBMCs. This TCR came from a human donor with melanoma. The sample in question was CD8+ T cells sorted from blood (inferred from file names), obtained from a patient given nivolumab and ipilimumab in sequence. The chain is built from TRBV4-1 and TRBJ2-7; TRBD1 aligns across 9 bases. The CDR3 bases are TGCGCCAGCAGCCAAGATCGGGACAGGGTTCCTTCCTTC. Its translation: CASSQDRDRVPSF.